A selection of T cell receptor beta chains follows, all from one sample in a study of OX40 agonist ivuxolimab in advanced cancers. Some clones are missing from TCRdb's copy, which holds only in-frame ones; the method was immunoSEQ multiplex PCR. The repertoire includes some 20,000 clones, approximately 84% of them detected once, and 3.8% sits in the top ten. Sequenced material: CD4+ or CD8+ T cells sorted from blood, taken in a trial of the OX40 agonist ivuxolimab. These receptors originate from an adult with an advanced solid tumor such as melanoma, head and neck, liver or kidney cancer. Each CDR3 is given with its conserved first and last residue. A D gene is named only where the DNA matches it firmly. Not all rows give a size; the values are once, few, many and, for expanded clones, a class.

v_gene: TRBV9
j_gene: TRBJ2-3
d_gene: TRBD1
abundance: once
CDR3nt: TGTGCCAGCAGCGAACCTACAGGGGGCGCCCGCACAGATACGCAGTATTTT
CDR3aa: CASSEPTGGARTDTQYF

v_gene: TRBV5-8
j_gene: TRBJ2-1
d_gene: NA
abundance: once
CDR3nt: TGTGCCAGCCCCTTGTCGTCAGGGCTGTTCAATGAGCAGTTCTTC
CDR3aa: CASPLSSGLFNEQFF

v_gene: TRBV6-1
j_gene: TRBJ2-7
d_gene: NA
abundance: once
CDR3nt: TGTGCCAGCAGTGAAGCAAGCTCCTACGAGCAGTACTTC
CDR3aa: CASSEASSYEQYF

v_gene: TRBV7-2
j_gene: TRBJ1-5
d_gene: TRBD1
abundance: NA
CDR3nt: TGTGCCAGCAGCTTACACGACAGGGGCAATCAGCCCCAGCATTTT
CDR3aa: CASSLHDRGNQPQHF

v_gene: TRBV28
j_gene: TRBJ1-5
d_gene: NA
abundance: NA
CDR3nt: TGTGCCAGCAGTTTCGGGAAAAGGGGCGGCAATCAGCCCCAGCATTTT
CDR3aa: CASSFGKRGGNQPQHF

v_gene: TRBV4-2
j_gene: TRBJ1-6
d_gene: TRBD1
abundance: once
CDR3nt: TGTGCCAGCGCCTACAGACGGGACAGCAATTCACCCCTCCACTTT
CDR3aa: CASAYRRDSNSPLHF

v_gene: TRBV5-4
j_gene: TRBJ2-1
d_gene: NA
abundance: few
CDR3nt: TGTGCCAGCAGCTTGGGGGATTTTAGGGGCCTCTCCTACAATGAGCAGTTCTTC
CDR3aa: CASSLGDFRGLSYNEQFF

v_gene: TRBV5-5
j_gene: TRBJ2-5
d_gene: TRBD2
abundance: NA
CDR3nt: TGTGCCAGCAGCCCGGTCGGTAGCGGGAGAGAGACCCAGTACTTC
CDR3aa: CASSPVGSGRETQYF

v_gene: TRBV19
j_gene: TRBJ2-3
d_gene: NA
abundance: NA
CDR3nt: TGTGCCAGTACCCCGAGACAGGGAGGGACAGATACGCAGTATTTT
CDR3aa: CASTPRQGGTDTQYF

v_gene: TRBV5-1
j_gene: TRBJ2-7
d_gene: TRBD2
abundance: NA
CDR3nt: TGCGCCAGCAGCCCACGACTAGCGTACGAGCAGTACTTC
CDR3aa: CASSPRLAYEQYF

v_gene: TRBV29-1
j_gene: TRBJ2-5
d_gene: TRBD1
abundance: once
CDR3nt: TGCAGCGTGATCCCGAGGGTATCACAGGGGTATGGAGAGACCCAGTACTTC
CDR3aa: CSVIPRVSQGYGETQYF

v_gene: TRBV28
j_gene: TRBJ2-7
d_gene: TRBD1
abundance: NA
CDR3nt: TGTGCCAGCAGTTCTGTCGGGGACAGGGGTTACGAGCAGTACTTC
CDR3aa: CASSSVGDRGYEQYF